The sequence of this T cell receptor beta chain was determined in a study of identifying expanded T cells in peripheral blood. Whole-study findings and limits: Across healthy donors, higher total template counts meant significantly greater roughly 2-week count variance. Over approximately two and four weeks, about 15 and 18 clones changed, versus approximately 1.1 between replicates.

Collection occurred without any documented infections or immune events in donors. As for this clone: The antigen remains undetermined.

The ends lost 2 bases at V and 4 bases at J; junction bases unmatched: 2. The CDR3 extends over 13 amino acids. CDR1 is WSHSY, CDR2 SAAADI, per germline. Assay: immunoSEQ multiplex PCR; the TCRdb copy retains only in-frame clones and omits some. The sample records about 110,000 clones, about 87% being singletons. The genes are TRBV10-2 and TRBJ2-7; TRBD1 aligns across 7 bases. The clonotype originates from a person between 18 and 75 years old in good health. Material: blood. Written as DNA, the CDR3 is TGCGCCAGCAGTGAGGAGGGGGCTTACGAGCAGTACTTC. Its translation is CASSEEGAYEQYF.